This section outlines one T cell receptor (beta chain) sequence together with its context. Its antigen is as yet unknown. RNA extraction was followed by reverse transcription into cDNA, which acted as the sequencing template. Sequencing used immunoSEQ multiplex PCR; TCRdb keeps in-frame clones, though not all of them. The repertoire has more than 200,000 clones, approximately 67% of them found once; the top ten carry over 1%. Germline V gene lookup returns CDR1 SGHTA and CDR2 FQGTGA. The CDR3 has 13 residues. V dropped 3 bases and J dropped 5 bases, with 9 bases sitting between them. Sample treatment: oral pan-JAK inhibitor, 5-10 mg twice daily. This entry is derived from a study of CD8+ T cells in alopecia areata. On the study more broadly: The protocol delivered tofacitinib for 6 to 18 months, then withdrew it for 6 months.

Whole-study results and caveats: Scalp samples also contribute reads from the resident alphabeta T cells found in normal skin. Among the top 100, expanded CD8+ clones, as well as scalp clonality, were significantly decreased by tofacitinib. In scalp and blood, many expanded lesional clones persisted during tofacitinib.

The gene calls are TRBV7-3 and TRBJ2-3; a possible D gene is TRBD2 (6 bases). The TCR sequence derives from a human donor with alopecia areata. Sequenced here: CD4+ T cells sorted from blood, sampled at week 44, from a patient treated with tofacitinib. CDR3 loop: CASSLLARDTQYF. The CDR3 coding sequence is TGTGCCAGCAGCTTGCTAGCGAGAGATACGCAGTATTTT.